These 30 T cell receptor beta chains were all obtained from the same sample, sequenced in a study of blood T cells in healthy people across ages. Sample-barcoded 5' priming and a J-beta primer mix drove a second PCR of about 6 to 12 cycles. TCRdb re-analysed the 5' RACE reads in MiXCR, keeping a single row per CDR3 protein. The sample contains under 800,000 distinct CDR3 sequences, roughly 45% of which appear only once. Sequences were obtained from blood. These receptors were taken from a woman between 55 and 75 years old in good health.

This clonotype was detected only a few times. The rearrangement joins TRBV27 to TRBJ1-5; perhaps TRBD1 as D (5 bases). This CDR3 contains 13 residues. V was shortened by 4 bases and J by 5 bases, with 9 bases between the two germline ends. CDR1 MNHEY and CDR2 SMNVEV come from the germline V gene (reference sequence). CDR3 residues: CASSWGFDQPQHF. CDR3 in DNA: TGTGCCAGCAGTTGGGGGTTCGATCAGCCCCAGCATTTT.

Concerning this clonotype itself: One junction end disagrees with the germline gene, perhaps due to a read error. The chain joins TRBV6-2 or TRBV6-3 to TRBJ2-7; 9 bases fit TRBD1. The V gene's germline CDR1 is MNHEY and CDR2 SVGEGT. The CDR3 is made up of 16 amino acids. The CDR3 spells CTSSRSPGQGSYEQYF. CDR3 coding DNA: TGTACCAGCAGTCGATCCCCGGGACAGGGATCCTACGAGCAGTACTTC.

This clonotype showed up just a few times. The rearrangement uses TRBV7-9 and TRBJ1-2; D is unclear. The CDR3 loop spans 13 amino acids. Germline V gives CDR1 SEHNR, CDR2 FQNEAQ (reference sequence). V gave up 1 base and J gave up 4 bases, with 7 bases separating them. For the CDR3, the DNA is TGTGCCAGCAGCTTAGGGAAACCCTATGGCTACACCTTC. As protein: CASSLGKPYGYTF.

This clonotype was detected ten times or more. CDR3 region: CSASPGQGASPSQHF. The CDR3, as DNA: TGCAGTGCTAGCCCGGGACAGGGGGCCTCTCCGTCCCAGCATTTT. This rearrangement joins TRBV20-1 to TRBJ1-5, with 12 bases aligning to TRBD1. V dropped 3 bases and J dropped 11; count of bases not matched to a gene: 11. The length of the CDR3 is 15 residues. Germline CDR1 is DFQATT and CDR2 is SNEGSKA (reference sequence).

The chain has TRBV11-3 and TRBJ2-1; D is perhaps TRBD1 or TRBD2 (5 bases each). Between the trimmed V and J ends, which lost 5 bases and 0 bases, there was a span of 11 bases. This CDR3 contains 15 residues. CDR1 and CDR2 from the germline V gene are SGHNT and YENEEA. CDR3 coding DNA: TGTGCCAGCAGCCCCGAGGGGAGCTCCTACAATGAGCAGTTCTTC. Amino acid sequence: CASSPEGSSYNEQFF.

Written as DNA, the CDR3 is TGTGCCAGCAGCTTAGTATCACGGGAGACACGGGAGACCCAGTACTTC. Amino acids: CASSLVSRETRETQYF. This rearrangement joins TRBV7-2 to TRBJ2-5; maybe TRBD2 (6 bases). CDR3 size: 16 residues. Trimming took 1 base from V and 5 from J, leaving 17 bases between them. Germline V gene sequence: CDR1 SGHTA, CDR2 FQGNSA.

This clonotype was counted only a few times. A much larger clone lies one base from this, so it may be a read error. The gene calls are TRBV5-1 and TRBJ2-1; 9 bases fit TRBD2. Germline V gene sequence: CDR1 SGHRS, CDR2 YFSETQ. The CDR3 has 15 amino acids. Unmatched junction bases numbered 7, after V lost 3 bases and J lost 6 bases. The CDR3, as DNA: TGCGCCAGCAGCTGGTGGCGGGAGGGCCCCAATGAGCAGTTCTTC. Protein: CASSWWREGPNEQFF.

This clonotype was observed a few times. The rearrangement joins TRBV29-1 to TRBJ1-1; D is unresolved. Looked up from germline, CDR1 is SQVTM and CDR2 is ANQGSEA. V was cut by 3 bases and J by 0 bases, with 11 bases left in between. This CDR3 is built from 14 residues. CDR3 nucleotides: TGCAGCGTTGAGGCGGCCACAATGAACACTGAAGCTTTCTTT. Its protein is CSVEAATMNTEAFF.

The CDR3 protein is CASTETGGVVREQFF. CDR3 DNA sequence: TGCGCCAGCACCGAGACAGGGGGCGTAGTGAGGGAGCAGTTCTTC. The V gene is TRBV5-1, the J gene TRBJ2-1; 10 nucleotides agree with TRBD1. The V segment lost 6 bases and the J segment 10 bases; nucleotides outside the gene matches: 13. CDR1 SGHRS and CDR2 YFSETQ come from the germline V gene. The CDR3 spans 15 residues.

Comments on this clonotype: An end of the junction does not agree with germline; a read error may underlie this. The rearrangement joins TRBV28 to TRBJ2-3; 8 nucleotides align to TRBD1. The CDR3 spans 15 residues. Germline V gene sequence: CDR1 MDHEN, CDR2 SYDVKM. The CDR3 DNA is TGTACCAGCAGTCCGGGACAGGAAGTAAGGGATACGCAGTATTTT. This translates into CTSSPGQEVRDTQYF.

This clonotype has a handful of counts. A much larger clone sits a single nucleotide away, making a read error possible. The chain links TRBV11-2 to TRBJ2-7, with D uncertain. The CDR3 runs 12 residues. Germline loops: CDR1 SGHAT, CDR2 FQNNGV. Trimming shortened V by 1 base and J by 3 bases, and 4 bases separated the two germline ends. CDR3 loop: CASSLGYYEQYF. DNA of the CDR3: TGTGCCAGCAGCTTAGGGTACTACGAGCAGTACTTC.

This clonotype occurred a few times. The V and J genes are TRBV18 and TRBJ1-6, with a possible D match to TRBD1 (5 bases). The CDR3 has 15 residues. In germline, CDR1 is KGHSH, CDR2 LQKENI. The ends were cut back, 3 bases at V and 10 bases at J, with 16 bases in the middle. CDR3 amino acids: CASSPDQGVRSPLHF. For the CDR3, the DNA is TGTGCCAGCTCACCGGATCAGGGTGTACGGTCACCCCTCCACTTT.

This chain links TRBV4-1 with TRBJ2-2; D is uncertain. This CDR3 contains 13 residues. V lost 2 bases to trimming and J lost 0 bases, with 1 base between them. Germline CDR1 reads MGHRA; CDR2 reads YSYEKL. The CDR3 region is CASSQTNTGELFF. As DNA, the CDR3 is TGCGCCAGCAGCCAAACGAACACCGGGGAGCTGTTTTTT.

This clonotype was found a few times. This rearrangement joins TRBV7-2 to TRBJ2-5, with D tentatively TRBD1 (6 bases). The CDR3 covers 14 residues. Looked up from germline, CDR1 is SGHTA and CDR2 is FQGNSA. V gave up 4 bases and J gave up 1 base, with 10 bases separating them. The CDR3 DNA follows: TGTGCCAGCAGCTCAGGGGCCCCCCAAGAGACCCAGTACTTC. Amino acid sequence: CASSSGAPQETQYF.

The V gene is TRBV12-3 or TRBV12-4, the J gene TRBJ2-5; 14 bases are shared with TRBD2. The CDR3 runs 17 residues. V was clipped by 5 bases and J by 5 bases; unmatched bases: 10. CDR3 protein: CASSASTSGGARETQYF. Written as DNA, the CDR3 is TGTGCCAGCAGTGCCTCGACTAGCGGGGGGGCCCGGGAGACCCAGTACTTC.

This clonotype has a handful of counts. The V and J genes are TRBV7-6 and TRBJ2-5, with 9 bases fitting TRBD1. Per the germline V gene, CDR1 is SGHVS and CDR2 is FNYEAQ. This CDR3 is 16 amino acids long. The V gene end was trimmed by 5 bases and the J gene end by 4 bases; junction bases not matched to a gene: 11. CDR3 sequence (DNA): TGTGCCAGCAGCAAAATACGAGGGACAGGGCGAGAGACCCAGTACTTC. It translates to CASSKIRGTGRETQYF.

Many counts were recorded for this clonotype. The CDR3 region has the DNA TGTGCCAGCACCAGAAGGACAGAACAAGAGACCCAGTACTTC. It translates to CASTRRTEQETQYF. V usage is TRBV7-2 and J usage is TRBJ2-5; D is possibly TRBD1 (6 bases). The V and J ends lost 7 bases and 2 bases respectively, with 14 bases between them. Germline loops: CDR1 SGHTA, CDR2 FQGNSA. The CDR3 runs to 14 residues.

The rearrangement links TRBV7-2 to TRBJ2-5; 9 bases are a match to TRBD2. The CDR3 spans 18 residues. V lost 3 bases to trimming and J lost 5 bases; unmatched junction nucleotides: 16. Germline CDR1 is SGHTA and CDR2 is FQGNSA. The chain's CDR3 is CASSFRPIVRGGGETQYF. The CDR3 DNA is TGTGCCAGCAGCTTCCGGCCGATCGTGCGGGGGGGCGGGGAGACCCAGTACTTC.

This sequence joins TRBV29-1 and TRBJ2-7; tentative D call: TRBD2 (7 bases). V lost 3 bases, J lost 12 bases, and 18 bases lay in between. CDR1 SQVTM and CDR2 ANQGSEA come from the germline V gene. This CDR3 has 12 amino acids. The CDR3 nucleotides read TGCAGCGTTGATCTAGGGGGGGAGACCCTGTACTTC. Amino acids: CSVDLGGETLYF.

This clonotype was seen a handful of times. The V gene is TRBV7-2, the J gene TRBJ2-7; D unresolved. Trimming took off 0 bases at V and 6 bases at J, with 6 bases between the two ends. CDR1 is SGHTA and CDR2 is FQGNSA in the germline V gene. The CDR3 is 12 amino acids. The CDR3 nucleotides are TGTGCCAGCAGCTTAGCTGTGGGCGAGCAGTACTTC. Its translation is CASSLAVGEQYF.

The chain is built from TRBV5-5 and TRBJ1-5, with TRBD1 identical over 8 bases. The CDR3 has 14 amino acids. The trim removed 4 bases at V and 11 bases at J, leaving 11 bases unmatched. Germline V gene lookup returns CDR1 SGHKS and CDR2 YYEKEE (reference sequence). CDR3 in DNA: TGTGCCAGCAGCGTGACAGGGGCTCAAGAGACCCAGCATTTT. It specifies CASSVTGAQETQHF.

This clonotype was seen more than once but under ten times. The rearrangement joins TRBV14 to TRBJ1-2; D ambiguous. The CDR3 covers 15 residues. Germline V lookup: CDR1 SGHDN, CDR2 FVKESK. Trimming left V 2 bases short and J 4 bases short, with 14 bases between. The CDR3 loop is CASSQITHGLYGYTF. The CDR3 coding sequence is TGTGCCAGCAGCCAAATAACACACGGACTCTATGGCTACACCTTC.

The rearrangement joins TRBV29-1 to TRBJ2-1; 10 bases align to TRBD1. Germline V gene sequence: CDR1 SQVTM, CDR2 ANQGSEA. V dropped 1 base and J dropped 7; count of bases not matched to a gene: 7. This CDR3 has 15 amino acids. Here the CDR3 reads CSVEAGTGEPNEQFF. The DNA for the CDR3 is TGCAGCGTTGAAGCCGGGACAGGGGAACCTAATGAGCAGTTCTTC.

At least ten counts were recorded for this clonotype. This chain links TRBV6-5 with TRBJ2-3; no reliable D call. The germline CDR1 and CDR2 sequences are MNHEY and SVGAGI. This CDR3 contains 13 residues. V shed 6 bases and J shed 0 bases, with 7 bases lying between them. The CDR3 nucleotides are TGTGCCAGCAGCACACAGAGCACAGATACGCAGTATTTT. This translates into CASSTQSTDTQYF.

Only a few counts were recorded for this clonotype. The chain employs TRBV7-3 and TRBJ2-3; no clear D. Germline CDR1 SGHTA, CDR2 FQGTGA. CDR3 size: 13 residues. V lost 6 bases, J lost 0 bases, and 7 bases lay in between. CDR3 residues: CASREFSTDTQYF. The CDR3, as DNA: TGTGCCAGCAGGGAGTTCAGCACAGATACGCAGTATTTT.

The chain is built from TRBV20-1 and TRBJ2-5; 10 positions match TRBD2. From germline, CDR1 is DFQATT and CDR2 SNEGSKA (reference sequence). The CDR3 has 15 amino acids. Trimming took 7 bases from V and 2 from J; bases not matched to a gene: 10. CDR3 sequence (DNA): TGCAGTGTCCCGGCTAGCGGGGGCCGACAAGAGACCCAGTACTTC. It encodes CSVPASGGRQETQYF.

The chain uses TRBV19 and TRBJ1-5; D not certain. V lost 4 bases and J 0 bases, leaving 19 bases between the germline ends. CDR1 and CDR2 from the germline V gene are LNHDA and SQIVND (reference sequence). The CDR3 covers 18 residues. The CDR3 is CASSNSPQSAYSNQPQHF. CDR3 sequence (DNA): TGTGCCAGTAGTAACAGCCCCCAGTCGGCTTATAGCAATCAGCCCCAGCATTTT.

This clonotype has just a few counts. The rearrangement joins TRBV7-3 to TRBJ2-3; 8 bases agree with TRBD2. CDR1 is SGHTA, CDR2 FQGTGA, per germline. The CDR3 has 15 amino acids. V lost 4 bases to trimming and J lost 1 base; unmatched junction nucleotides: 4. The CDR3 coding sequence is TGTGCCAGCAGCTCCTCGACTAGCGGCACAGATACGCAGTATTTT. Encoded protein: CASSSSTSGTDTQYF.

This clonotype was detected once. The chain combines TRBV29-1 with TRBJ1-1, with 10 bases that match TRBD1. V was pared by 5 bases and J by 6 bases, with 9 bases of the junction left unmatched. CDR1 and CDR2 (germline): SQVTM, ANQGSEA. This CDR3 has 14 residues. Here the CDR3 reads CSVLVTGGRSEAFF. CDR3 coding DNA: TGCAGCGTTCTAGTGACAGGGGGCAGGTCTGAAGCTTTCTTT.

A remark on this clonotype: Since a much larger clone is just one base distant, this may be a read error. The chain recombines TRBV12-3 or TRBV12-4 with TRBJ2-5; possible D gene TRBD2, 6 bases. The better agreement between TRBJ2-7 and the DNA end casts doubt on the J call. This CDR3 has 14 residues. The CDR3 coding sequence is TGTGTCAGCAGTTTAGGACTAAGCAGATACGAGCAGTACTTC. It codes for CVSSLGLSRYEQYF.